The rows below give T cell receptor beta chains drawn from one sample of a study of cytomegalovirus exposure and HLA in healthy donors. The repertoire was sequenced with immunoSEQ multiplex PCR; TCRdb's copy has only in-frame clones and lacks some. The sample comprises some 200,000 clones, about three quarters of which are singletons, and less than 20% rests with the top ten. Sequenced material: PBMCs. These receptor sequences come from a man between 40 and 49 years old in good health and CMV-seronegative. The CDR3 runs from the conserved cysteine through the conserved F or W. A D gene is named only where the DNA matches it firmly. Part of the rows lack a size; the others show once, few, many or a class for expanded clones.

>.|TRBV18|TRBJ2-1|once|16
TGTGCCAGCTCACCCACCAAACGGGATACTGGGAATGAGCAGTTCTTC
CASSPTKRDTGNEQFF
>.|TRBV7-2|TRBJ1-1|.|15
TGTGCCAGCAGCTCTCAACATATTACGAACACTGAAGCTTTCTTT
CASSSQHITNTEAFF
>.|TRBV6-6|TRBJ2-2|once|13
TGTGCCAGCAGGGGCGCGAACACCGGGGAGCTGTTTTTT
CASRGANTGELFF
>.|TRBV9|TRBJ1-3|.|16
TGTGCCAGCAGCCATCCACAGAAGTCCTCTGGAAACACCATATATTTT
CASSHPQKSSGNTIYF
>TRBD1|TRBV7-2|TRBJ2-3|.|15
TGTGCCAGCAGCCCCCGGACAGGGAGCACAGATACGCAGTATTTT
CASSPRTGSTDTQYF
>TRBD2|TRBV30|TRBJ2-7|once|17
TGTGCCTGGAGTGTACCCGGGACTAGCGGGATTCGTTACGAGCAGTACTTC
CAWSVPGTSGIRYEQYF
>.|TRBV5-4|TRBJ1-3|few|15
TGTGCCAGCAGCTTTGGCGGGGGGCTTCGGAACACCATATATTTT
CASSFGGGLRNTIYF
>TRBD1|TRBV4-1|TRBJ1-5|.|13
TGCGCCAGCAGCCAAGATCCGTCAGGGGGCCGGCATTTT
CASSQDPSGGRHF
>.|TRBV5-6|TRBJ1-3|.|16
TGTGCCAGCACCTCAGGTACAGGCAGCTCTGGAAACACCATATATTTT
CASTSGTGSSGNTIYF
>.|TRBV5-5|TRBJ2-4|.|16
TGTGCCAGCAGCCAAGCGGCAGGAAGAGCCAAAAACATTCAGTACTTC
CASSQAAGRAKNIQYF
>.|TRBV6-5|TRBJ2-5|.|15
TGTGCCAGCAGCCAATACAGGGCCCAGCAAGAGACCCAGTACTTC
CASSQYRAQQETQYF
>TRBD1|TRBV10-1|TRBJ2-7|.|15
TGCGCCAGCAGTGAGTCCAGGGGACAGGGGGACGAGCAGTACTTC
CASSESRGQGDEQYF
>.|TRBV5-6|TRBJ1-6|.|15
TGTGCCAGCAGCTTGGAGAGCAGGGGCAATTCACCCCTCCACTTT
CASSLESRGNSPLHF
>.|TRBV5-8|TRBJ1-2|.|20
TGTGCCAGCAGCTTGATCTTGGTCATGGCTGGGGAGCCGCTACTCTATGGCTACACCTTC
CASSLILVMAGEPLLYGYTF
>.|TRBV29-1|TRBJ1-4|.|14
TGCAGCGTGGTAGACATAGTAACTAATGAAAAACTGTTTTTT
CSVVDIVTNEKLFF
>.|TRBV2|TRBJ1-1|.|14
TGTGCCAGCAGTGAAACACAGGGTCGGACTGAAGCTTTCTTT
CASSETQGRTEAFF
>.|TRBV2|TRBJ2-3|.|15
TGTGCCAGCAGTGTAAGGGCGGGGGCCACAGATACGCAGTATTTT
CASSVRAGATDTQYF
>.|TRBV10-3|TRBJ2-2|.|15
TGTGCCATCAGTGAAGTAGCTAGGAACACCGGGGAGCTGTTTTTT
CAISEVARNTGELFF
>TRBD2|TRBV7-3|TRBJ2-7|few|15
TGTGCCAGCAGCTTAATGGGAGGGCCCCTCTACGAGCAGTACTTC
CASSLMGGPLYEQYF
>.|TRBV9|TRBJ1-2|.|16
TGTGCCAGCAGCGTACCACCGGACAGCACTAACTATGGCTACACCTTC
CASSVPPDSTNYGYTF
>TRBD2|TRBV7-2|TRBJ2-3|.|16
TGTGCCAGCAGCCTCGGGGCTAGCGGCCTCACAGATACGCAGTATTTT
CASSLGASGLTDTQYF
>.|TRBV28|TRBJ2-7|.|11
TGTGCCAGCAGCTCGACAAACGAGCAGTACTTC
CASSSTNEQYF
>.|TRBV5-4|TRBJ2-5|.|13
TGTGCCAGCGGTGACAAAAGCCAAGAGACCCAGTACTTC
CASGDKSQETQYF
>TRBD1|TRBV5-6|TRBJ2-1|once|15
TGTGCCAGCAGCTTACAGGGGGCCGCGAACGATGAGCAGTTCTTC
CASSLQGAANDEQFF
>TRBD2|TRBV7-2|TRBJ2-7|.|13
TGTGCCAGCAGCTTAGGGACTAGCGGGAACTTGGACTTC
CASSLGTSGNLDF
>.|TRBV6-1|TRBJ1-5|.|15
TGTGCCAGCAGTGAAGACAGGTATAGCAATCAGCCCCAGCATTTT
CASSEDRYSNQPQHF
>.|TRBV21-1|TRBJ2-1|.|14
TGTGCCAGCAGCACCCCCCTATTCCCCAATGAGCAGTTCTTC
CASSTPLFPNEQFF
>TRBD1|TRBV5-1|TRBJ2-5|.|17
TGCGCCAGCAGCTTGGCCCCCGGACAGGCGATCCAAGAGACCCAGTACTTC
CASSLAPGQAIQETQYF
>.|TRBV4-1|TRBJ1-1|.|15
TGCGCCAGCAGCCAAGAAGACAGGACCAACACTGAAGCTTTCTTT
CASSQEDRTNTEAFF
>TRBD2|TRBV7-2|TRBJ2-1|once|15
TGTGCCAGCAGCAGAGCCGGGACTAGCGTCAATGAGCAGTTCTTC
CASSRAGTSVNEQFF
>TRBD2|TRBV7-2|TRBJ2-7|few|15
TGTGCCAGCAGCTTAGGTAGCGGGGGGTCTTACGAGCAGTACTTC
CASSLGSGGSYEQYF
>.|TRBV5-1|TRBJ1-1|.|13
TGCGCCAGCAGTCTCGGGTCTCACACTGAAGCTTTCTTT
CASSLGSHTEAFF
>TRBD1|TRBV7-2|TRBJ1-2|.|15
TGTGCCAGCAGCCCAGAGGCAGGGGGCTACTATGGCTACACCTTC
CASSPEAGGYYGYTF
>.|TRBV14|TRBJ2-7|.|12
TGTGCCAGCAGCCAACTGGCCTCCGAGCAGTACTTC
CASSQLASEQYF
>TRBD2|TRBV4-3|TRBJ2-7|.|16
TGCGCCAGCAGCCAAGATTGGCGGGGGGCCTCCTACGAGCAGTACTTC
CASSQDWRGASYEQYF
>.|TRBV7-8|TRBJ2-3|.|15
TGTGCCAGCAGCCTGTACGACCAGGTCACAGATACGCAGTATTTT
CASSLYDQVTDTQYF
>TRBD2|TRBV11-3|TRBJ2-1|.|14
TGTGCCAGCAGCCGGAGCGGGATGACCGCTGAGCAGTTCTTC
CASSRSGMTAEQFF
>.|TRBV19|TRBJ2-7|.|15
TGTGCCAGTAGTATCCAACCTGGAGCCTGGTACGAGCAGTACTTC
CASSIQPGAWYEQYF
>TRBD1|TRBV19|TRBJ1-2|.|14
TGTGCCAGTAGTATGAGACAGGGGGTGGATGGCTACACCTTC
CASSMRQGVDGYTF
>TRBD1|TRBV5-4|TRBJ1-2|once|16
TGTGCCAGCAGAAACCCGGGACAGGGTGGAACCTATGGCTACACCTTC
CASRNPGQGGTYGYTF
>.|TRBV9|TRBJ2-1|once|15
TGTGCCAGCAGCGTAGCTCCAGCGGTGAGCAATGAGCAGTTCTTC
CASSVAPAVSNEQFF
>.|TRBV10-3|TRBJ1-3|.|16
TGTGCCATCACCCGGACAGAGAGCTACTCTGGAAACACCATATATTTT
CAITRTESYSGNTIYF
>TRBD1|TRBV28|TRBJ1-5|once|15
TGTGCCAGCAGTCCCCCTGACAGGGGGAGTCAGCCCCAGCATTTT
CASSPPDRGSQPQHF
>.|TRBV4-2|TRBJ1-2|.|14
TGTGCCAGCAGCCGGGACACTCCATACGATGGCTACACCTTC
CASSRDTPYDGYTF
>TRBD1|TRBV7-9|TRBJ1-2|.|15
TGTGCCAGCAGCCTTGGAGGGACAGGGGGAAATGGCTACACCTTC
CASSLGGTGGNGYTF
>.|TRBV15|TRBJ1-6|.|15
TGTGCCACCAGCAGAGGGGGCAGGGTATCTTCACCCCTCCACTTT
CATSRGGRVSSPLHF
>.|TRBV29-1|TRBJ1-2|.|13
TGCAGCGTTGTGCGGGGTTTAGACTATGGCTACACCTTC
CSVVRGLDYGYTF
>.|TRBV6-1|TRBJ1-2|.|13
TGTGCCAGCAGTACCCGACAGAGCTATGGCTACACCTTC
CASSTRQSYGYTF
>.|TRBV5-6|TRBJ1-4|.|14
TGTGCCAGCAGCTCACAGGGAGCGAGGGAAAAACTGTTTTTT
CASSSQGAREKLFF
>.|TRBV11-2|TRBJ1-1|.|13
TGTGCCAGCCTCCGGGGGACCAACACTGAAGCTTTCTTT
CASLRGTNTEAFF
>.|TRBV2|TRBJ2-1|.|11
TGTGCCAGCAGTGAGCAGTATGAGCAGTTCTTC
CASSEQYEQFF